The 31 T cell receptor beta chains presented below share a single source sample, sequenced in a study of response to subunit inactivated influenza vaccine. TCRdb used MiXCR to reprocess the RT-PCR reads, holding one entry per CDR3 protein. The sample carries roughly 650,000 distinct CDR3 sequences, around 15% recorded once. Sample: PBMCs from blood, taken less than 15 days before vaccination. The receptors were sampled from a man in his fifties who received an inactivated influenza vaccine.

This clonotype was found many times. The chain has TRBV20-1 and TRBJ1-2; no clear D gene. V was shortened by 4 bases and J by 7 bases, with 10 bases between the two germline ends. CDR3 length equals 11 residues. The germline gives CDR1 DFQATT, CDR2 SNEGSKA (reference sequence). The CDR3, as DNA: TGCAGTGCTACGGACGGAGCTGGCTACACCTTC. Translating gives CSATDGAGYTF.

The sample holds a few counts of this clonotype. The chain joins TRBV6-5 to TRBJ2-4, with 7 positions matching TRBD1. Germline V gives CDR1 MNHEY, CDR2 SVGAGI. CDR3 length: 18 amino acids. V lost 0 bases and J lost 0; bases outside the gene matches: 8. Here the CDR3 reads CASSYSGDRLLAKNIQYF. The CDR3 DNA reads TGTGCCAGCAGTTACTCGGGGGACAGACTACTAGCCAAAAACATTCAGTACTTC.

In nucleotides, the CDR3 is TGCAGTGCTAGAATTGGGGCTAGCGGGGGGAATGAGCAGTTCTTC. Its translation is CSARIGASGGNEQFF. The rearrangement joins TRBV20-1 to TRBJ2-1; 11 bases map to TRBD2. Germline V gene sequence: CDR1 DFQATT, CDR2 SNEGSKA (reference sequence). V shed 2 bases, J shed 7 bases, and the junction held 7 bases outside the gene matches. There are 15 residues in the CDR3.

This clonotype was recorded at least ten times. The V call is TRBV7-2, the J call TRBJ1-3; the D is unclear. The germline V gene has CDR1 SGHTA and CDR2 FQGNSA. The CDR3 sequence is 17 residues long. V lost 1 base, J lost 0 bases, and 13 bases lay in between. The CDR3: CASSLVEVQSSGNTIYF. CDR3 bases: TGTGCCAGCAGCTTAGTGGAGGTTCAAAGCTCTGGAAACACCATATATTTT.

CDR3 nucleotides: TGTGCCAGCCTTGGGATCAAGCGGCTGAACACCGGGGAGCTGTTTTTT. Amino acid sequence: CASLGIKRLNTGELFF. The chain employs TRBV11-2 and TRBJ2-2; D perhaps matches TRBD2 (5 bases). CDR1 SGHAT and CDR2 FQNNGV come from the germline V gene. The germline V and J ends were trimmed by 8 bases and 1 base, with 17 bases remaining between them. This CDR3 spans 16 amino acids. Looking up the rest from reference TRBV11-2 and TRBJ2-2 gives the full variable domain: EAGVAQSPRYKIIEKRQSVAFWCNPISGHATLYWYQQILGQGPKLLIQFQNNGVVDDSQLPKDRFSAERLKGVDSTLKIQPAKLEDSAVYLCASLGIKRLNTGELFFGEGSRLTVL.

This clonotype appeared a few times. V gene TRBV6-5 combines with J gene TRBJ2-7, with TRBD1 matching over 9 bases. The junction had 8 bases not matched to a gene; V was cut back by 6 bases and J by 2 bases. CDR3 length: 15 amino acids. In germline, CDR1 is MNHEY, CDR2 SVGAGI. The CDR3 DNA follows: TGTGCCAGCAGCTACGGGACAGGGTTCACCTACGAGCAGTACTTC. Protein product: CASSYGTGFTYEQYF.

This clonotype has ten or more counts. The chain uses TRBV3-1 and TRBJ2-2; D not resolved. The V end was cut by 4 bases, the J end by 5 bases, with 8 bases between. CDR3 size: 13 residues. The germline V gene has CDR1 LGHDT and CDR2 YNNKEL (reference sequence). Here the CDR3 DNA reads TGTGCCAGCAGCCGCTTTACAACCGGGGAGCTGTTTTTT. As protein: CASSRFTTGELFF.

This clonotype was seen at least ten times. A junction boundary mismatches the germline segment, possibly from a read error. The chain recombines TRBV5-1 with TRBJ2-1; perhaps TRBD1 as D (6 bases). The CDR3 runs 12 residues. Germline V lookup: CDR1 SGHRS, CDR2 YFSETQ. The CDR3 bases are TGTGCCAGCAGCCTACAGGGTAATGAGCAGTTCTTC. Translating it yields CASSLQGNEQFF.

Only a few counts were recorded for this clonotype. The gene calls are TRBV5-6 and TRBJ1-1, with a weak D call TRBD1 (5 bases). With 0 bases removed from V and 8 bases from J, the gap between germline ends came to 17 bases. There are 15 residues in the CDR3. The germline gives CDR1 SGHDT, CDR2 YYEEEE. The CDR3 reads CASSLEGLEGAEAFF. CDR3 nucleotides: TGTGCCAGCAGCTTGGAAGGATTAGAAGGGGCAGAAGCTTTCTTT.

The chain couples TRBV20-1 to TRBJ2-5, with a possible D match to TRBD2 (6 bases). The V gene lost 5 bases and the J gene lost 2 bases, with 24 bases spanning the gap. Germline V gives CDR1 DFQATT, CDR2 SNEGSKA (reference sequence). There are 17 residues in the CDR3. For the CDR3, the DNA is TGCAGTGCTCCCTCAACTGGCGGGACGCCTTCTCAAGAGACCCAGTACTTC. Its protein is CSAPSTGGTPSQETQYF.

This chain uses TRBV6-6 with TRBJ2-7; D possibly corresponds to TRBD1 (6 bases). This CDR3 is built from 11 residues. Trimming shortened V by 8 bases and J by 6 bases, and 11 bases separated the two germline ends. Germline V gene data show CDR1 as MNHNY and CDR2 as SVGAGI (reference sequence). CDR3 loop: CASEVRGEQYF. For the CDR3, the DNA is TGTGCCAGCGAGGTCAGGGGCGAGCAGTACTTC.

This clonotype has just a few counts. This chain links TRBV5-1 with TRBJ2-1, with D perhaps matching TRBD1 (5 bases). V lost 0 bases to trimming and J lost 8 bases, with 15 bases between them. The CDR3 runs 15 residues. The germline gives CDR1 SGHRS, CDR2 YFSETQ. For the CDR3, the DNA is TGCGCCAGCAGCTTGGTGGGAAGTAGGGGTGATGAGCAGTTCTTC. Residues: CASSLVGSRGDEQFF.

This chain uses TRBV7-8 with TRBJ2-7; no firm D call. Germline CDR1 and CDR2: SGHVS and FQNEAQ. This CDR3 spans 13 amino acids. Trimming pared 0 bases from V and 6 bases from J, leaving 9 bases between. The CDR3 protein is CASSLAGRFEQYF. For the CDR3, the DNA is TGTGCCAGCAGCTTAGCTGGACGTTTCGAGCAGTACTTC.

This clonotype was seen a few times. This chain links TRBV9 with TRBJ1-3; 7 bases agree with TRBD1. After removal of 0 bases from V and 2 bases from J, the junction contained 5 bases not matched to a gene. CDR3 length equals 16 residues. CDR1 and CDR2 (germline): SGDLS, YYNGEE. The CDR3 protein is CASSVAGTVTGNTIYF. The CDR3 bases are TGTGCCAGCAGCGTAGCCGGGACAGTAACTGGAAACACCATATATTTT.

This clonotype has only a few counts. The chain is built from TRBV12-3 or TRBV12-4 and TRBJ2-4, with D perhaps TRBD1 or TRBD2 (5 bases each). V lost 5 bases, J lost 4 bases, and 9 bases lay in between. This CDR3 has 13 residues. CDR3 nucleotide sequence: TGTGCCAGCAGTCCGGGACGGAAAAACATTCAGTACTTC. Amino acids: CASSPGRKNIQYF.

The chain links TRBV6-2 or TRBV6-3 to TRBJ2-5; D unresolved. The CDR3 spans 17 residues. Germline loops: CDR1 MNHEY, CDR2 SVGEGT. The V end lost 6 bases, the J end lost 0 bases, and 20 bases lay between the germline ends. The DNA of the CDR3 is TGTGCCAGCAGCAACCGCGCCCGTACAATAAACCAAGAGACCCAGTACTTC. It encodes CASSNRARTINQETQYF.

DNA of the CDR3: TGTGCCAGCAGCTCGATCCCGGGACTTTCTGGGGTGCAGTTCTTC. This translates into CASSSIPGLSGVQFF. The chain uses TRBV5-4 and TRBJ2-1; D possibly corresponds to TRBD2 (6 bases). Germline values: CDR1 SGHNT, CDR2 YYREEE (reference sequence). Trimming pared 3 bases from V and 12 bases from J, leaving 22 bases between. The CDR3 has 15 amino acids.

This clonotype showed up many times. This chain joins TRBV20-1 and TRBJ2-7, with 11 bases that match TRBD2. The V gene end was trimmed by 4 bases and the J gene end by 5 bases; junction bases not matched to a gene: 4. Germline CDR1 reads DFQATT; CDR2 reads SNEGSKA (reference sequence). This CDR3 is 13 amino acids long. The CDR3 spells CSANLAGGNEQYF. CDR3 coding DNA: TGCAGTGCTAATCTAGCGGGAGGTAACGAGCAGTACTTC.

The rearrangement joins TRBV9 to TRBJ2-1; D is perhaps TRBD2 (6 bases). V was clipped by 0 bases and J by 8 bases, with 15 bases between them. The CDR3 totals 15 residues. Germline V gives CDR1 SGDLS, CDR2 YYNGEE. The DNA for the CDR3 is TGTGCCAGCAGCGTAGCGGGAGCCAGGACCCATGAGCAGTTCTTC. Encoded protein: CASSVAGARTHEQFF.

In its sample, this clonotype was seen many times. This chain joins TRBV12-3 or TRBV12-4 and TRBJ1-6; D is unclear. Deletions cut 6 bases from V and 6 bases from J, with 12 bases between. CDR3 length: 14 amino acids. The CDR3 DNA is TGTGCCAGCAGCTTGGTGGGGTCTAATTCACCCCTCCACTTT. Translation: CASSLVGSNSPLHF.

The chain combines TRBV4-2 with TRBJ1-4, with a tentative D call TRBD1 (6 bases). Germline lookup yields CDR1 LGHNA and CDR2 YNFKEQ. CDR3 size: 17 residues. Trimming pared 0 bases from V and 8 bases from J, leaving 19 bases between. The DNA of the CDR3 is TGTGCCAGCAGCCAAGATGGTGGGGGGGGACAAGGGGAAAAACTGTTTTTT. Translation gives CASSQDGGGGQGEKLFF.

The chain links TRBV20-1 to TRBJ2-2, with TRBD1 matching 10 bases. CDR3 length equals 15 residues. CDR1 DFQATT and CDR2 SNEGSKA come from the germline V gene (reference sequence). The V segment lost 7 bases and the J segment 2 bases; nucleotides outside the gene matches: 7. CDR3 nucleotides: TGCAGTGGGCTCCGGGACAGGGGAAACACCGGGGAGCTGTTTTTT. Its protein is CSGLRDRGNTGELFF.

This clonotype was counted only a few times. As DNA, the CDR3 is TGTGCCAGCAGCTTTAGAGACACTAGTATCGAATACCGGGAGCAGTACTTC. Its translation: CASSFRDTSIEYREQYF. The chain recombines TRBV7-9 with TRBJ2-7; possibly TRBD2 for D (5 bases). The germline V gene has CDR1 SEHNR and CDR2 FQNEAQ (reference sequence). With 3 bases removed from V and 7 bases from J, the gap between germline ends came to 25 bases. The CDR3 spans 17 residues.

This clonotype has only a few counts. The rearrangement links TRBV2 to TRBJ1-6, with a tentative D call TRBD1 (6 bases). The ends were cut back, 1 base at V and 12 bases at J, with 13 bases in the middle. This CDR3 is built from 14 residues. CDR1 and CDR2 from the germline V gene are SNHLY and FYNNEI. The CDR3 DNA sequence: TGTGCCAGCAGTGAAGAGCAGCAGGGGAAACCCCTCCACTTT. Encoded protein: CASSEEQQGKPLHF.

The rearrangement joins TRBV10-3 to TRBJ2-3, with D unresolved. The germline V gene encodes CDR1 ENHRY and CDR2 SYGVKD. The CDR3 runs to 14 residues. The V end lost 2 bases, the J end lost 6 bases, and 12 bases lay between the germline ends. CDR3 residues: CAISEPPAGDTQYF. CDR3 DNA sequence: TGTGCCATCAGTGAGCCTCCGGCCGGGGATACGCAGTATTTT.

The V and J genes are TRBV5-1 and TRBJ2-2, with no clear D. Germline-derived CDR1 and CDR2 are SGHRS and YFSETQ. The ends were cut back, 3 bases at V and 3 bases at J, with 12 bases in the middle. The CDR3 consists of 15 residues. The CDR3 DNA is TGCGCCAGCAGCTCCGGGCCGACGGACACCGGGGAGCTGTTTTTT. This sequence encodes CASSSGPTDTGELFF.

The chain links TRBV14 to TRBJ2-1; 10 nucleotides align to TRBD1. Germline V gene lookup returns CDR1 SGHDN and CDR2 FVKESK. The CDR3 extends over 15 amino acids. Trimming removed 4 bases from V and 5 bases from J; junction bases left unmatched: 5. The DNA of the CDR3 is TGTGCCAGCAGCCGGGACAGGGGTATACACAATGAGCAGTTCTTC. It encodes CASSRDRGIHNEQFF.

In this sample, this clonotype turned up many times. J is TRBJ2-5 and V is TRBV5-1; D unresolved. The CDR3 is made up of 12 amino acids. Trimming removed 4 bases from V and 5 bases from J, with 9 bases in between. Looked up from germline, CDR1 is SGHRS and CDR2 is YFSETQ. The CDR3 region has the DNA TGCGCCAGCAGCACTAACTGGGAGACCCAGTACTTC. It yields the protein CASSTNWETQYF.

This clonotype was found many times. CDR3 sequence reads: CAISEGGYTEAFF. CDR3 DNA: TGTGCCATCAGTGAAGGGGGATATACTGAAGCTTTCTTT. The rearrangement joins TRBV10-3 to TRBJ1-1; D perhaps matches TRBD1 (6 bases). CDR3 length equals 13 residues. CDR1 is ENHRY and CDR2 is SYGVKD in the germline V gene. Trimming shortened V by 3 bases and J by 5 bases, and 10 bases separated the two germline ends.

The genes are TRBV4-2 and TRBJ2-1; perhaps TRBD2 as D (7 bases). The germline V gene encodes CDR1 LGHNA and CDR2 YNFKEQ. The CDR3 spans 16 residues. Trimming cost V 0 bases and J 7 bases, with 16 bases left between them. CDR3 coding DNA: TGTGCCAGCAGCCAAGAGGCCGGGGGGCAGCGAAATGAGCAGTTCTTC. It translates to CASSQEAGGQRNEQFF.

The chain has TRBV2 and TRBJ1-6; D unclear. The germline V gene has CDR1 SNHLY and CDR2 FYNNEI. This CDR3 contains 14 residues. V dropped 5 bases and J dropped 2 bases, with 7 bases sitting between them. The CDR3 DNA sequence: TGTGCCAGCAGTCTGAATCCCTATAATTCACCCCTCCACTTT. This sequence encodes CASSLNPYNSPLHF.